The rows below give T cell receptor beta chains drawn from one sample of a study of shared clonotypes between healthy human individuals. Clones were sequenced by immunoSEQ multiplex PCR, and TCRdb holds only the in-frame ones, with some missing. Seen here are over a million clones, around three quarters observed once, and the top ten hold around 0.47%. The sample consisted of memory CD4+ T cells from PBMCs. These receptors were collected from a man aged 18 to 30 in good health. Some clones in this sample may be carry-over from other donors' samples. The CDR3 runs from the conserved cysteine through the conserved F or W. A D gene is named only where the DNA matches it firmly. Expanded clones are given a class, and other clones once, few, many or no size at all.

J: TRBJ1-1; size: NA; D: NA; V: TRBV7-2; DNA: TGTGCCAGCAGCTTAGTTCGGGGAGGAAACACTGAAGCTTTCTTT; CDR3: CASSLVRGGNTEAFF
J: TRBJ2-1; size: NA; D: NA; V: TRBV28; DNA: TGTGCCAGCAGTTTGCTCAGCTCCTACAATGAGCAGTTCTTC; CDR3: CASSLLSSYNEQFF
J: TRBJ2-1; size: NA; D: TRBD2; V: TRBV7-9; DNA: TGTGCCAGCAGCTTAAGGAAGCGGGAGGGCCGGGATGAGCAGTTCTTC; CDR3: CASSLRKREGRDEQFF
J: TRBJ2-1; size: NA; D: TRBD2; V: TRBV9; DNA: TGTGCCAGCAGCGTAGTAGCGGGGGCCTACAATGAGCAGTTCTTC; CDR3: CASSVVAGAYNEQFF
J: TRBJ2-1; size: NA; D: TRBD2; V: TRBV7-3; DNA: TGTGCCAGCTCGACCGGACTAGCGGGACCAAATGAGCAGTTCTTC; CDR3: CASSTGLAGPNEQFF
J: TRBJ2-1; size: NA; D: TRBD2; V: TRBV5-4; DNA: TGTGCCAGCAGCTTGCGGGCTAGCGGAGACAATGAGCAGTTCTTC; CDR3: CASSLRASGDNEQFF
J: TRBJ1-2; size: NA; D: NA; V: TRBV5-1; DNA: TGCGCCAGCAGCTACGAAGGGACCCTCCTTGGGCTGGGCTACACCTTC; CDR3: CASSYEGTLLGLGYTF
J: TRBJ2-1; size: NA; D: NA; V: TRBV21-1; DNA: TGTGCCAGCAGCAAGGGGTGTCCGCAGGGGGCGGGCGAGCAGTTCTTC; CDR3: CASSKGCPQGAGEQFF
J: TRBJ2-6; size: NA; D: NA; V: TRBV7-3; DNA: TGTGCCAGCAGCTTAACGGGTGGGGCCAACGTCCTGACTTTC; CDR3: CASSLTGGANVLTF
J: TRBJ2-5; size: NA; D: NA; V: TRBV10-2; DNA: TGCGCCAGCAAATCCTTTTTCGGGAGTAAAGAGACCCAGTACTTC; CDR3: CASKSFFGSKETQYF
J: TRBJ2-2; size: NA; D: NA; V: TRBV5-4; DNA: TGTGCCAGCAGCGCCGGTCGCGAAGGAATCGGGGAGCTGTTTTTT; CDR3: CASSAGREGIGELFF
J: TRBJ2-3; size: NA; D: NA; V: TRBV28; DNA: TGTGCCAGCAGCTCTAGCTCTAGCACAGATACGCAGTATTTT; CDR3: CASSSSSSTDTQYF
J: TRBJ2-7; size: NA; D: TRBD2; V: TRBV18; DNA: TGTGCCAGCTCACTTAACGGGGGGGACGAGCAGTACTTC; CDR3: CASSLNGGDEQYF
J: TRBJ2-6; size: NA; D: NA; V: TRBV18; DNA: TGTGCCAGCTCACAGGCAACTAACGTCCTGACTTTC; CDR3: CASSQATNVLTF
J: TRBJ1-1; size: NA; D: NA; V: TRBV4-3; DNA: TGCGCCAGCAGCCAAGTCGGGCTCAGAAGTAATGAAGCTTTCTTT; CDR3: CASSQVGLRSNEAFF
J: TRBJ1-3; size: NA; D: TRBD1; V: TRBV7-8; DNA: TGTGCCAGCAGCCCGGACAGGGGACTTGGAAACACCATATATTTT; CDR3: CASSPDRGLGNTIYF
J: TRBJ2-7; size: NA; D: NA; V: TRBV21-1; DNA: TGTGCCAGCAGCAAAGCGGCGGGTTGGCGGGAGCTCCACGAGCAGTACTTC; CDR3: CASSKAAGWRELHEQYF
J: TRBJ1-1; size: few; D: NA; V: TRBV19; DNA: TGTGCCAGTAGTAACCTACAGGGAACTGAAGCTTTCTTT; CDR3: CASSNLQGTEAFF
J: TRBJ1-2; size: NA; D: TRBD1; V: TRBV7-9; DNA: TGTGCCAGCAGCTTAGGGACAGGGGGCGCATTGTATGGCTACACCTTC; CDR3: CASSLGTGGALYGYTF
J: TRBJ1-1; size: NA; D: TRBD1; V: TRBV25-1; DNA: TGTGCCAGCAGTGGGGACAGGGGGAACACTGAAGCTTTCTTT; CDR3: CASSGDRGNTEAFF
J: TRBJ1-1; size: few; D: NA; V: TRBV4-2; DNA: TGTGCCAGCAGCCAACAGATTCTGACTGAAGCTTTCTTT; CDR3: CASSQQILTEAFF
J: TRBJ2-1; size: NA; D: TRBD2; V: TRBV27; DNA: TGTGCCAGCAGTCCCGGTAGACTAGCGTACAATGAGCAGTTCTTC; CDR3: CASSPGRLAYNEQFF
J: TRBJ2-3; size: NA; D: NA; V: TRBV5-6; DNA: TGTGCCAGCAGCTTGACGAGGGGGACGAGCACAGATACGCAGTATTTT; CDR3: CASSLTRGTSTDTQYF
J: TRBJ2-5; size: NA; D: TRBD1; V: TRBV9; DNA: TGTGCCAGCAGCGAAAACACAGGGGGCAGCGAGACCCAGTACTTC; CDR3: CASSENTGGSETQYF
J: TRBJ2-3; size: NA; D: TRBD2; V: TRBV7-8; DNA: TGTGCCAGCAGCTTAGTGATAGCGGGAGATACGCAGTATTTT; CDR3: CASSLVIAGDTQYF
J: TRBJ1-2; size: few; D: NA; V: TRBV11-2; DNA: TGTGCCAGCAGCTTAGAAATCGCGGACGTCTATGGCTACACCTTC; CDR3: CASSLEIADVYGYTF
J: TRBJ1-1; size: NA; D: NA; V: TRBV7-9; DNA: TGTGCCAGCAGCTTTCGTCCGGGCGAAGCTTTCTTT; CDR3: CASSFRPGEAFF
J: TRBJ2-3; size: NA; D: NA; V: TRBV5-1; DNA: TGCGCCAGCAGCTTGGTCCCAGCCGATACGCAGTATTTT; CDR3: CASSLVPADTQYF
J: TRBJ1-1; size: NA; D: NA; V: TRBV7-9; DNA: TGTGCCAGCAGCTTAGTAGCCAGAGTAGGAATTGGGGGTTTCTTT; CDR3: CASSLVARVGIGGFF
J: TRBJ1-2; size: few; D: TRBD1; V: TRBV28; DNA: TGTGCCAGCAGTTTTCCGACAGGGACGTTGCTTGGCTACACCTTC; CDR3: CASSFPTGTLLGYTF
J: TRBJ1-2; size: NA; D: NA; V: TRBV6-1; DNA: TGTGCCAGCAGTGAAGCGCCGGGGGGAAGAGGCTACACCTTC; CDR3: CASSEAPGGRGYTF
J: TRBJ2-7; size: NA; D: TRBD1; V: TRBV5-6; DNA: TGTGCCAGCAGCCCGGACAGGGGCGACGAGCAGTACTTC; CDR3: CASSPDRGDEQYF
J: TRBJ2-5; size: NA; D: NA; V: TRBV5-1; DNA: TGCGCCAGCAGCTTTCTCGAGACCCAGTACTTC; CDR3: CASSFLETQYF
J: TRBJ2-3; size: NA; D: NA; V: TRBV4-1; DNA: TGCGCCAGCCGGGGAGGCTTGACGAACACAGATACGCAGTATTTT; CDR3: CASRGGLTNTDTQYF
J: TRBJ1-2; size: NA; D: NA; V: TRBV19; DNA: TGTGCCAGTAGTATAGACTATGGCTACACCTTC; CDR3: CASSIDYGYTF
J: TRBJ2-1; size: NA; D: TRBD1; V: TRBV19; DNA: TGTGCCAGTAGTATAGGGACAGGTTCCTACAATGAGCAGTTCTTC; CDR3: CASSIGTGSYNEQFF
J: TRBJ2-1; size: NA; D: NA; V: TRBV9; DNA: TGTGCCAGCAGCGTAGTCGGACTAAACAATGAGCAGTTCTTC; CDR3: CASSVVGLNNEQFF
J: TRBJ2-1; size: few; D: NA; V: TRBV28; DNA: TGTGCCAGCAGTCTGCCCGGTCCCAGCTCCTACAATGAGCAGTTCTTC; CDR3: CASSLPGPSSYNEQFF
J: TRBJ1-1; size: NA; D: NA; V: TRBV27; DNA: TGTGCCAGCAGTTTAGGGCTGAACACTGAAGCTTTCTTT; CDR3: CASSLGLNTEAFF
J: TRBJ2-7; size: NA; D: TRBD1; V: TRBV5-1; DNA: TGCGCCAGCAGCTTGGACAGGGGTTCCTACGAGCAGTACTTC; CDR3: CASSLDRGSYEQYF
J: TRBJ2-2; size: NA; D: NA; V: TRBV7-3; DNA: TGTGCCAGCAGCTTATTCGGGTCGAACACCGGGGAGCTGTTTTTT; CDR3: CASSLFGSNTGELFF
J: TRBJ2-7; size: NA; D: TRBD2; V: TRBV28; DNA: TGTGCCAGCAGATGGGCTAGCGGGAGTTACGAGCAGTACTTC; CDR3: CASRWASGSYEQYF
J: TRBJ1-1; size: NA; D: NA; V: TRBV7-3; DNA: TGTGCCAGCAGCTTCCGGATGGGGACTGAAGCTTTCTTT; CDR3: CASSFRMGTEAFF
J: TRBJ1-4; size: NA; D: NA; V: TRBV28; DNA: TGTGCCAGCAGTTTATCGGGCGGTACTAATGAAAAACTGTTTTTT; CDR3: CASSLSGGTNEKLFF
J: TRBJ1-1; size: few; D: NA; V: TRBV28; DNA: TGTGCCAGCAGACATGAGGGGAACACTGAAGCTTTCTTT; CDR3: CASRHEGNTEAFF
J: TRBJ2-3; size: NA; D: TRBD1; V: TRBV6-1; DNA: TGTGCCAGCAGCTCGACAGGGGAACGGCCGTATTTT; CDR3: CASSSTGERPYF
J: TRBJ2-5; size: NA; D: TRBD2; V: TRBV7-3; DNA: TGTGCCAGCAGCTTAATAGCGGGAGAACAAGAGACCCAGTACTTC; CDR3: CASSLIAGEQETQYF
J: TRBJ2-5; size: NA; D: TRBD1; V: TRBV6-5; DNA: TGTGCCAGCAGTTACCGGGACAGCCACAAAGAGACCCAGTACTTC; CDR3: CASSYRDSHKETQYF